A single sample gave rise to the 21 T cell receptor beta chains below, sequenced in a study of prognosis after radiotherapy for stage I lung cancer. TCR beta CDR3 was amplified from genomic DNA by two-round multiplex PCR. Primers were specific to each TRBV and TRBJ gene in first-round PCR. TCRdb recomputed calls from the multiplex PCR reads with MiXCR, one row per CDR3 protein. Here the sample spans 38,000 or so distinct CDR3 sequences, roughly 25% being singletons. This material consisted of PBMCs, taken before or after stereotactic body radiation therapy (not recorded which). These TCRs come from a donor of 50 years or more with non-small cell lung cancer.

This clonotype came up many times. CDR3 amino acids: CASSLSVPRGTEQYF. DNA of the CDR3: TGTGCCAGCAGCTTATCTGTCCCTCGGGGTACCGAGCAGTACTTC. The rearrangement links TRBV7-8 to TRBJ2-7; weak D call: TRBD2 (5 bases). V was trimmed by 2 bases and J by 6 bases, leaving 17 bases between them. The CDR3 sequence is 15 residues long. Germline CDR1 reads SGHVS; CDR2 reads FQNEAQ.

Comment on this clonotype: A clone one base away is much larger, so this may be a read error. The chain employs TRBV3-1 and TRBJ2-1; 11 bases line up with TRBD2. V was pared by 7 bases and J by 8 bases, with 13 bases of the junction left unmatched. The CDR3 has 16 amino acids. Germline CDR1 reads LGHDT; CDR2 reads YNNKEL (reference sequence). The CDR3 nucleotides read TGTGCCAGCACCCTCGGACTAGCGGGTCCAATGGATGAGCAGTTCTTC. Amino acids: CASTLGLAGPMDEQFF.

The table lists this clonotype with many counts. This chain joins TRBV20-1 and TRBJ1-4, with TRBD1 matching over 8 bases. The germline V gene has CDR1 DFQATT and CDR2 SNEGSKA (reference sequence). This CDR3 has 15 amino acids. The trim removed 2 bases at V and 13 bases at J, leaving 15 bases unmatched. The CDR3 spells CSARSPGQVDPRLFF. CDR3 DNA sequence: TGCAGTGCTAGAAGTCCGGGACAGGTAGATCCAAGACTGTTTTTT.

To note about this clonotype: A much bigger clone sits one base away, suggesting this may be a read error. V gene TRBV20-1 combines with J gene TRBJ2-5; D is perhaps TRBD2 (5 bases). Trimming took 6 bases from V and 3 from J, leaving 14 bases between them. Germline V lookup: CDR1 DFQATT, CDR2 SNEGSKA (reference sequence). This CDR3 comprises 13 residues. For the CDR3, the DNA is TGCAGTGCCCAGACTAACGAAAAAGAGACCCAGTACTTC. Residues: CSAQTNEKETQYF.

On this clonotype itself: A single base is all that separates this from a far larger clone, so a read error is likely. The chain couples TRBV6-2 or TRBV6-3 to TRBJ1-1, with 9 bases identical to TRBD1. The CDR3 is made up of 14 amino acids. Germline CDR1 is MNHEY and CDR2 is SVGEGT. The CDR3 nucleotides are TGTGGCAGCAGGACAGGACAGGGGTTCACTGAAGCTTTCTTT. Encoded protein: CGSRTGQGFTEAFF.

This clonotype is deemed medium-sized (0.01 to 0.1%). The rearrangement joins TRBV20-1 to TRBJ2-7, with 9 bases aligning to TRBD2. The V segment lost 6 bases and the J segment 3 bases; nucleotides outside the gene matches: 3. There are 12 residues in the CDR3. The V gene's germline CDR1 is DFQATT and CDR2 SNEGSKA (reference sequence). CDR3 amino acids: CSATSGLYEQYF. CDR3 in DNA: TGCAGTGCAACTAGCGGGCTCTACGAGCAGTACTTC.

This clonotype was recorded a few times. The chain links TRBV6-2 or TRBV6-3 to TRBJ2-1; 8 nucleotides agree with TRBD1. The germline V gene encodes CDR1 MNHEY and CDR2 SVGEGT. CDR3 size: 14 residues. Trimming at V came to 6 bases and at J to 5 bases, leaving 6 bases not matched to a gene. The CDR3 DNA is TGTGCCAGCAGGAGGGACAGGAACGACAATGAGCAGTTCTTC. Encoded protein: CASRRDRNDNEQFF.

This clonotype was seen many times. The chain has TRBV24-1 and TRBJ2-1; a possible D gene is TRBD1 (6 bases). The ends were cut back, 7 bases at V and 5 bases at J, with 11 bases in the middle. The CDR3 runs 13 residues. CDR1 and CDR2 from the germline V gene are KGHDR and SFDVKD. Here the CDR3 DNA reads TGTGCCACCAGGGGCAGGGGAGACAATGAGCAGTTCTTC. This encodes CATRGRGDNEQFF.

The V and J genes are TRBV5-4 and TRBJ2-7, with 7 nucleotides matching TRBD1. The CDR3 has 15 residues. CDR1 and CDR2 from the germline V gene are SGHNT and YYREEE (reference sequence). V dropped 4 bases and J dropped 0; count of bases not matched to a gene: 7. In DNA, the CDR3 is TGTGCCAGCAGCAGACAGGGAGTGGGCTCCTACGAGCAGTACTTC. It translates to CASSRQGVGSYEQYF.

This clonotype came up many times. The rearrangement uses TRBV7-9 and TRBJ2-3; 7 bases agree with TRBD2. The J segment lost 1 base and the V segment lost 6 bases, leaving 4 bases of the junction unmatched. Germline-derived CDR1 and CDR2 are SEHNR and FQNEAQ (reference sequence). The CDR3 spans 14 residues. The CDR3 DNA sequence: TGTGCCAGCAGGGCTACTAGCGGCACAGATACGCAGTATTTT. The encoded protein is CASRATSGTDTQYF.

The rearrangement links TRBV3-1 to TRBJ1-1, with 12 bases aligning to TRBD1. Germline trimming cut 3 bases from V and 4 bases from J; bases unmatched to any gene: 3. The CDR3 is made up of 15 amino acids. Germline assignment: CDR1 LGHDT and CDR2 YNNKEL (reference sequence). Here the CDR3 DNA reads TGTGCCAGCAGCCAGGGGGACAGGGGGCCCACTGAAGCTTTCTTT. This sequence encodes CASSQGDRGPTEAFF.

In this sample, this clonotype turned up many times. This chain uses TRBV6-1 with TRBJ2-7; no definite D call. Germline assignment: CDR1 MNHNS and CDR2 SASEGT. V gave up 4 bases and J gave up 6 bases, with 4 bases separating them. CDR3 length equals 10 residues. The DNA of the CDR3 is TGTGCCAGCAGTGTGAGCGAGCAGTACTTC. The encoded protein is CASSVSEQYF.

This clonotype was seen many times. The V and J genes are TRBV11-1 and TRBJ2-3, with D perhaps matching TRBD2 (5 bases). Trimming stripped 2 bases from V and 2 bases from J, with 14 bases between. Germline V CDR1 and CDR2: SGHAT, FQDESV (reference sequence). The CDR3 has 16 residues. CDR3 coding DNA: TGTGCCAGCAGCTTATTTGAGGGCCAAAACACAGATACGCAGTATTTT. Translation gives CASSLFEGQNTDTQYF.

A word on this clonotype: This likely reflects a read error, since a far larger clone is one base away. The rearrangement joins TRBV6-4 to TRBJ2-5; 10 nucleotides line up with TRBD2. The CDR3 loop spans 17 amino acids. Germline assignment: CDR1 MRHNA and CDR2 SNTAGT. The ends lost 7 bases at V and 5 bases at J; junction bases unmatched: 16. The CDR3 loop reads CASTQVASGSAGETQYF. DNA for the CDR3: TGTGCCAGCACCCAGGTGGCTAGCGGGAGCGCCGGGGAGACCCAGTACTTC.

The chain combines TRBV6-2 or TRBV6-3 with TRBJ1-1, with D tentatively TRBD1 (5 bases). This CDR3 is 12 amino acids long. Trimming removed 5 bases from V and 9 bases from J, with 13 bases in between. Germline V gene data show CDR1 as MNHEY and CDR2 as SVGEGT. DNA of the CDR3: TGTGCCAGCAGTCGAAGGGGTACTCAAGCTTTCTTT. This gives the protein CASSRRGTQAFF.

This clonotype has ten or more counts. Germline and junction disagree at one end, which may indicate a read error. J is TRBJ2-5 and V is TRBV7-7; TRBD1 is a possible D gene (7 bases). The CDR3 has 15 amino acids. The germline CDR1 and CDR2 sequences are SSHAT and FNYEAQ (reference sequence). The chain's CDR3 is CASSPQGGGGETQYF. For the CDR3, the DNA is TGTGCTAGCAGCCCGCAGGGGGGTGGCGGTGAGACCCAGTACTTC.

In regard to this clonotype: It may be a read error: a sequence one base away is much more abundant. CDR3 protein: CSVSQGLNTGELSF. The CDR3 region has the DNA TGCAGCGTATCACAGGGGCTAAACACCGGGGAGCTGTCTTTT. This chain joins TRBV29-1 and TRBJ2-2; TRBD1 matches at 7 bases. From germline, CDR1 is SQVTM and CDR2 ANQGSEA. The CDR3 is 14 amino acids.

As to this clonotype: A much more abundant neighbour one base away suggests this may be a read error. The rearrangement joins TRBV6-2 or TRBV6-3 to TRBJ2-5; D might be TRBD1 (5 bases). Trimming pared 5 bases from V and 4 bases from J, leaving 20 bases between. CDR3 length: 16 amino acids. CDR1 is MNHEY and CDR2 is SVGEGT in the germline V gene. Here the CDR3 DNA reads TGTGCCAGCAGTGATTTGAGTTGGGCAGGGTTAGAGACCCAGTACTTC. Residues: CASSDLSWAGLETQYF.

This clonotype appeared many times. The chain links TRBV7-9 to TRBJ2-7; no clear D gene. V dropped 1 base and J dropped 1 base, with 17 bases sitting between them. The length of the CDR3 is 17 residues. Germline CDR1 SEHNR, CDR2 FQNEAQ (reference sequence). This CDR3 is CASSLEVSSFGSYEQYF. The CDR3 nucleotides read TGTGCCAGCAGCTTAGAGGTTTCGTCGTTCGGTTCCTACGAGCAGTACTTC.

The chain couples TRBV28 to TRBJ2-1; 8 positions match TRBD2. Germline V CDR1 and CDR2: MDHEN, SYDVKM. With V trimmed by 8 bases and J by 4 bases, 4 bases remained unmatched. The CDR3 runs 13 residues. CDR3 amino acids: CASRASGYNEQFF. The CDR3 DNA reads TGTGCCAGCCGGGCTAGCGGGTACAATGAGCAGTTCTTC.

This clonotype was counted many times. One end of the junction fails to match germline, which may point to a read error. The chain carries TRBV6-1 and TRBJ2-3, with TRBD1 matching over 10 bases. CDR1 MNHNS and CDR2 SASEGT come from the germline V gene. The CDR3 spans 16 residues. This CDR3 is CASREDRGLVTDTQYF. CDR3 nucleotides: TGTGCCAGCAGGGAAGACAGGGGGCTGGTCACAGATACGCAGTATTTT.